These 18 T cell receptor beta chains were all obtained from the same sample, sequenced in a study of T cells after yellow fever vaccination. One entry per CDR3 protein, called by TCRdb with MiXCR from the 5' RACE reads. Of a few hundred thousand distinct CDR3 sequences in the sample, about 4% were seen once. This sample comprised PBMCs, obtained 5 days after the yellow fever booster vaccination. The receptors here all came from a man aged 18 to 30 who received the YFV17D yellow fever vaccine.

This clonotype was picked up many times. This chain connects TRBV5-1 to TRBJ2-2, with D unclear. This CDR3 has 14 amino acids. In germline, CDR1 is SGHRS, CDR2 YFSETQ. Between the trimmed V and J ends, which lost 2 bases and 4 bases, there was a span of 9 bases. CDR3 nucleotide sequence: TGCGCCAGCAGCTTTGTAGGAACCACCGGGGAGCTGTTTTTT. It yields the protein CASSFVGTTGELFF.

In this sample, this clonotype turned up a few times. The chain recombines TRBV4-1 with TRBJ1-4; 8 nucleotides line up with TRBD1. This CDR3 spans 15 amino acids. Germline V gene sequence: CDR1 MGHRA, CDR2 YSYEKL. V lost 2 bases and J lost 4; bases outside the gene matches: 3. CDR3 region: CASSQRQGYNEKLFF. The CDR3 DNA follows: TGCGCCAGCAGCCAACGACAGGGGTATAATGAAAAACTGTTTTTT.

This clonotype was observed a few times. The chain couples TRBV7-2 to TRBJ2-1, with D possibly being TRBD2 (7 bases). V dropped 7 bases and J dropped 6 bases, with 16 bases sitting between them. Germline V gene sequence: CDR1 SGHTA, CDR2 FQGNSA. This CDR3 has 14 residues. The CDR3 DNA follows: TGTGCCAGCATCCCTGGAGGGGGGGCCAATGAGCAGTTCTTC. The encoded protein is CASIPGGGANEQFF.

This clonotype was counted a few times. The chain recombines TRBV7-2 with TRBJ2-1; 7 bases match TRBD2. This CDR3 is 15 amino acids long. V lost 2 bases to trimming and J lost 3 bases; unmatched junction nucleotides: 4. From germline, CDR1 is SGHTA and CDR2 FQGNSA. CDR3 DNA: TGTGCCAGCAGCTTAACGGGGGGTTTCTACAATGAGCAGTTCTTC. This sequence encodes CASSLTGGFYNEQFF.

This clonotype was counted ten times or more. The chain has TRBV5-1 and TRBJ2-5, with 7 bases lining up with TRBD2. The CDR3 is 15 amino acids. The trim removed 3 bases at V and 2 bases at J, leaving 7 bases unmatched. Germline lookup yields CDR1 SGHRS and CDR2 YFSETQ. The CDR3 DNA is TGCGCCAGCAGCTCTTTGGGGGGGGAACAAGAGACCCAGTACTTC. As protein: CASSSLGGEQETQYF.

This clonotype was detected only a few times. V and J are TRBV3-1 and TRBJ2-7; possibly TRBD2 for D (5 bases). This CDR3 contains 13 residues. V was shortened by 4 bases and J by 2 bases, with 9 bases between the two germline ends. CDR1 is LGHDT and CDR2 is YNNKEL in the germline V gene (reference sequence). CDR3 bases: TGTGCCAGCAGCCGAGGGAGCGCCTACGAGCAGTACGTC. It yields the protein CASSRGSAYEQYV.

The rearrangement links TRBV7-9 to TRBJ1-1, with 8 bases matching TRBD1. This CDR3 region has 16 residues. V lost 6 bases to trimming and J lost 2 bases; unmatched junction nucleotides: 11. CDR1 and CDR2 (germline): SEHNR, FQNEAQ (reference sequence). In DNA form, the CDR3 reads TGTGCCAGCAGAGACCAGACAGGGGCATTTAACACTGAAGCTTTCTTT. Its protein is CASRDQTGAFNTEAFF. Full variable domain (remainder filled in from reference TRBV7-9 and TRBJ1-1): DTGVSQNPRHKITKRGQNVTFRCDPISEHNRLYWYRQTLGQGPEFLTYFQNEAQLEKSRLLSDRFSAERPKGSFSTLEIQRTEQGDSAMYLCASRDQTGAFNTEAFFGQGTRLTVV.

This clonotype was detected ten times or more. The CDR3 is CASSRTDYGYTF. In DNA form, the CDR3 reads TGTGCCAGCAGCAGGACAGACTATGGCTACACCTTC. The chain recombines TRBV5-5 with TRBJ1-2, with D possibly matching TRBD1 (6 bases). Trimming removed 4 bases from V and 3 bases from J, with 7 bases in between. The CDR3 has 12 amino acids. Germline CDR1 reads SGHKS; CDR2 reads YYEKEE (reference sequence). The variable domain in full, completed from reference TRBV5-5 and TRBJ1-2, reads DAGVTQSPTHLIKTRGQQVTLRCSPISGHKSVSWYQQVLGQGPQFIFQYYEKEERGRGNFPDRFSARQFPNYSSELNVNALLLGDSALYLCASSRTDYGYTFGSGTRLTVV.

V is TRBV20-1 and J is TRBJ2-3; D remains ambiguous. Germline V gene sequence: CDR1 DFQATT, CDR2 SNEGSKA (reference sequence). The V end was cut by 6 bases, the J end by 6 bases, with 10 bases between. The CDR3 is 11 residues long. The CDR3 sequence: CSAPGVDTQYF. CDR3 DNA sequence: TGCAGTGCACCTGGGGTGGATACGCAGTATTTT.

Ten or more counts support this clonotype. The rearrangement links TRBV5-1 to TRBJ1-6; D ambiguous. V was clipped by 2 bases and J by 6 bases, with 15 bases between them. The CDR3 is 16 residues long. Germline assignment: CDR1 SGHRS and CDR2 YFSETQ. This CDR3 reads CASSLNGEITNSPLHF. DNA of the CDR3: TGCGCCAGCAGCTTAAACGGGGAGATAACTAATTCACCCCTCCACTTT.

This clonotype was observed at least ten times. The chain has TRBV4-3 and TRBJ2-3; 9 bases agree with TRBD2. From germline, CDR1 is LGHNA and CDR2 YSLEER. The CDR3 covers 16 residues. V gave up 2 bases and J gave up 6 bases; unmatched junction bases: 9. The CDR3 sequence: CASSQSLAGGLDTQYF. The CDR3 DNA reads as TGCGCCAGCAGCCAATCCCTTGCGGGGGGGCTGGATACGCAGTATTTT.

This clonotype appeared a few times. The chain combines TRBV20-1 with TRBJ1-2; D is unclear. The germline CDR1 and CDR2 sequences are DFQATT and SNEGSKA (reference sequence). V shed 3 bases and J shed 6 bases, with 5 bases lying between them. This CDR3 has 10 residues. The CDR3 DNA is TGCAGTGCTAGGCGGGATGGCTACACCTTC. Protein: CSARRDGYTF.

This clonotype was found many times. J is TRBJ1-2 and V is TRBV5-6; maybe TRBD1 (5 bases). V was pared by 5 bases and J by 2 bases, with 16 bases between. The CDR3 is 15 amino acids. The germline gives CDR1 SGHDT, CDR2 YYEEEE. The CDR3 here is CASSRAGVRNYGYTF. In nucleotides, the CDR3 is TGTGCCAGCAGTAGGGCGGGGGTAAGGAACTATGGCTACACCTTC.

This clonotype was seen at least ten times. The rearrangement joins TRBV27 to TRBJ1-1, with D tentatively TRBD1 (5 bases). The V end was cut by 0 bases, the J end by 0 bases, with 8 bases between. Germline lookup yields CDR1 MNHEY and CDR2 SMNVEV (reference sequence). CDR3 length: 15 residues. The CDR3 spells CASSLSGTVNTEAFF. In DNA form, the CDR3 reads TGTGCCAGCAGTTTATCGGGGACGGTGAACACTGAAGCTTTCTTT.

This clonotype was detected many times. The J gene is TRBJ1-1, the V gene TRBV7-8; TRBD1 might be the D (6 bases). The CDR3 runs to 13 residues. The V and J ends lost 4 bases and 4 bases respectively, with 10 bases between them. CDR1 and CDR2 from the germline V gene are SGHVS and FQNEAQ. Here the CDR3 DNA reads TGTGCCAGCAGCTCCAACAGGGCCACTGAAGCTTTCTTT. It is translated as CASSSNRATEAFF.

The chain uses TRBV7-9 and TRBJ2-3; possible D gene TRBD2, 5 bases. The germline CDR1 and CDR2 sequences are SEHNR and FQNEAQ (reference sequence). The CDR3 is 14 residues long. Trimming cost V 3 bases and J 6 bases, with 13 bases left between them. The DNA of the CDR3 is TGTGCCAGCAGCTTGGTTAGCGCGTACGATACGCAGTATTTT. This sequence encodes CASSLVSAYDTQYF.

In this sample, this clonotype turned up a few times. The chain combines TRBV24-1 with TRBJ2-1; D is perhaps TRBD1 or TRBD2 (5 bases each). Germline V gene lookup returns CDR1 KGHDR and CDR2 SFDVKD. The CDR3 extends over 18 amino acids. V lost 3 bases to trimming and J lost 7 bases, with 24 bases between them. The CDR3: CATSDRGTGARIGNEQFF. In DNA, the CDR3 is TGTGCCACCAGTGATCGGGGCACCGGGGCGCGGATTGGTAATGAGCAGTTCTTC.

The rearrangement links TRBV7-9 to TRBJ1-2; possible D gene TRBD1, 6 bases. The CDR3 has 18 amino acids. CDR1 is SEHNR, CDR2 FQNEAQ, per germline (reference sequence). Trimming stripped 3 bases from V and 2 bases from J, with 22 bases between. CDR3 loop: CASSFDPPTGRRNYGYTF. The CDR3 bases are TGTGCCAGCAGCTTCGACCCCCCGACAGGTCGGCGGAACTATGGCTACACCTTC.